Listed here is a single TCR beta chain. This sample is part of a study of T-cell memory formation after mild COVID-19. MiXCR, applied by TCRdb to the 5' RACE reads, yields one record per CDR3 protein. The data contain 150,000 to 200,000 distinct CDR3 sequences, around 13% of them singletons. Per the germline V gene, CDR1 is SGHRS and CDR2 is YFSETQ. Deletions cut 0 bases from V and 6 bases from J, with 10 bases between. The CDR3 is 14 residues long. This clonotype originated in an adult woman who had mild COVID-19 (a few samples of this study predate the infection). Cell type and time point are not known. The sequenced sample was PBMCs or a T cell subset sorted from them (not recorded which). V and J are TRBV5-1 and TRBJ2-1, with D perhaps TRBD2 (6 bases). The CDR3: CASSLGSEGNEQFF. Here the CDR3 DNA reads TGCGCCAGCAGCTTGGGATCGGAGGGCAATGAGCAGTTCTTC.